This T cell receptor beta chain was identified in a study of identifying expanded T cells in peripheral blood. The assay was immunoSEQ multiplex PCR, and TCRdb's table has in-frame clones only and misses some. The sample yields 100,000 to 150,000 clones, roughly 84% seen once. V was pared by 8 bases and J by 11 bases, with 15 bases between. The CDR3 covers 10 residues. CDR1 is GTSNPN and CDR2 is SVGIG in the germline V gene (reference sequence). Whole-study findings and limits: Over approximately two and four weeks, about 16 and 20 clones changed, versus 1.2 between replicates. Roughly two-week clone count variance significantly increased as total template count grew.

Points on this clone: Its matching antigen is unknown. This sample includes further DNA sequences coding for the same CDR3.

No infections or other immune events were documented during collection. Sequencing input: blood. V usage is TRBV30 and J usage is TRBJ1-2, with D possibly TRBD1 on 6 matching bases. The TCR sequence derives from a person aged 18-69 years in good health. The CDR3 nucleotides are TGTGCCCTTGGGGGGCTCGGATACACCTTC. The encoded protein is CALGGLGYTF.